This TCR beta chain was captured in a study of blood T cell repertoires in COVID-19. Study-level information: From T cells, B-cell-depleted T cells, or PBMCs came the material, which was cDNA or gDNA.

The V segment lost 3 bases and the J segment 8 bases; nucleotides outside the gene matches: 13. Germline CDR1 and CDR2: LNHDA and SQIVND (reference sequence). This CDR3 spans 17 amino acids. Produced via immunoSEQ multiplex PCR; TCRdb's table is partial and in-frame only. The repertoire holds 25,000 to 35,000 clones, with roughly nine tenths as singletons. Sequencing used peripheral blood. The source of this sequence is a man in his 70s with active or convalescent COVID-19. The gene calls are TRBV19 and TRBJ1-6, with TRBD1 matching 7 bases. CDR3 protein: CASSIAVTGRGDSPLHF. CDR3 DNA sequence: TGTGCCAGTAGTATTGCCGTGACAGGGAGAGGAGATTCACCCCTCCACTTT. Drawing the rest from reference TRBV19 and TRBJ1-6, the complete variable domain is DGGITQSPKYLFRKEGQNVTLSCEQNLNHDAMYWYRQDPGQGLRLIYYSQIVNDFQKGDIAEGYSVSREKKESFPLTVTSAQKNPTAFYLCASSIAVTGRGDSPLHFGNGTRLTVT.